The subject of this entry is one T cell receptor beta chain. What it binds is unknown. The CDR3 runs 14 residues. Germline lookup yields CDR1 KGHDR and CDR2 SFDVKD. With 4 bases clipped from V and 6 bases from J, the junction kept 5 bases outside the gene matches. This record belongs to a study of T cell responses to AZD1222 COVID-19 vaccine. General study findings and limits: Repertoire sampling occurred only after the peak T cell response. CD4 TCRs linked to vaccination spanned spike, dominating at 160-218 and 743-854.

Sequencing was performed with immunoSEQ multiplex PCR; in TCRdb, only in-frame clones are kept and a portion is missing. The table has 65,000 to 80,000 clones, around 90% seen once. The sample here was peripheral blood, taken on day 0 of MenACWY control vaccination. V gene TRBV24-1 combines with J gene TRBJ2-7; 10 nucleotides line up with TRBD1. The origin of this receptor is an adult in good health. The CDR3 reads CATSEWDRGPEQYF. The CDR3 coding sequence is TGTGCCACCAGTGAGTGGGACAGGGGTCCCGAGCAGTACTTC.